Below, 16 T cell receptor beta chains from the same sample are listed, as sequenced in a study of blood T cell repertoires in COVID-19. Produced via immunoSEQ multiplex PCR; TCRdb's table is partial and in-frame only. The table has about 170,000 clones, 83% seen once. Sequencing was done on a sample of peripheral blood. These receptors were taken from a woman of 80 years or more with acute or convalescent COVID-19.

V gene TRBV29-1 combines with J gene TRBJ1-1, with D uncertain. The ends were cut back, 4 bases at V and 1 base at J, with 7 bases in the middle. This CDR3 comprises 12 residues. Germline CDR1 reads SQVTM; CDR2 reads ANQGSEA. CDR3 sequence (DNA): TGCAGCGTTGCTCCAGGGAACACTGAAGCTTTCTTT. Its protein is CSVAPGNTEAFF.

The V gene is TRBV13, the J gene TRBJ2-7; possibly TRBD1 for D (5 bases). Looked up from germline, CDR1 is PRHDT and CDR2 is FYEKMQ (reference sequence). The V and J ends lost 8 bases and 2 bases respectively, with 10 bases between them. This CDR3 has 12 residues. The CDR3: CASARQTYEQYF. The CDR3 nucleotides read TGTGCCAGCGCACGACAGACCTACGAGCAGTACTTC.

V and J are TRBV7-9 and TRBJ2-6; 8 nucleotides match TRBD2. This CDR3 contains 18 residues. Germline CDR1 SEHNR, CDR2 FQNEAQ (reference sequence). The trim removed 5 bases at V and 4 bases at J, leaving 13 bases unmatched. CDR3 DNA sequence: TGTGCCAGCAGCCCGCGGGGGGTAGGTTCTTACGGGGCCAACGTCCTGACTTTC. It codes for CASSPRGVGSYGANVLTF.

The chain uses TRBV28 and TRBJ1-2; 7 nucleotides line up with TRBD1. CDR1 and CDR2 from the germline V gene are MDHEN and SYDVKM. J lost 8 bases, V lost 6 bases, and 12 bases had no gene match. There are 14 residues in the CDR3. For the CDR3, the DNA is TGTGCCAGCAGCCCCGGACAGGCCCCATGGGGCTACACCTTC. Translation: CASSPGQAPWGYTF.

The chain uses TRBV9 and TRBJ2-3; D is perhaps TRBD2 (6 bases). The CDR3 loop spans 14 amino acids. The germline gives CDR1 SGDLS, CDR2 YYNGEE. The V and J ends lost 2 bases and 3 bases respectively, with 10 bases between them. The CDR3 is CASSVVAATDTQYF. The CDR3 nucleotides are TGTGCCAGCAGCGTTGTAGCGGCTACAGATACGCAGTATTTT.

The rearrangement links TRBV15 to TRBJ1-4; 10 nucleotides match TRBD1. The CDR3 consists of 15 residues. Germline V lookup: CDR1 LNHNV, CDR2 YYDKDF (reference sequence). Trimming at V came to 4 bases and at J to 8 bases, leaving 7 bases not matched to a gene. This CDR3 reads CATSNDRGRGEKLFF. The CDR3 DNA reads as TGTGCCACCAGCAACGACAGGGGGCGCGGAGAAAAACTGTTTTTT.

The chain carries TRBV28 and TRBJ1-1, with TRBD1 matching over 7 bases. V was clipped by 8 bases and J by 11 bases; unmatched bases: 17. The CDR3 length is 14 residues. Germline V CDR1 and CDR2: MDHEN, SYDVKM. The CDR3 region is CASCIFTGEGKAFF. The CDR3 DNA sequence: TGTGCCAGCTGTATATTTACAGGGGAAGGGAAGGCTTTCTTT.

This chain links TRBV19 with TRBJ2-3, with 7 nucleotides matching TRBD1. CDR1 LNHDA and CDR2 SQIVND come from the germline V gene (reference sequence). The V segment lost 10 bases and the J segment 5 bases; nucleotides outside the gene matches: 3. This CDR3 has 11 residues. The CDR3 DNA reads TGTGCCATCCAGGGGGTAGATACGCAGTATTTT. Amino acid sequence: CAIQGVDTQYF.

In its sample, this clone was seen once. This rearrangement joins TRBV4-1 to TRBJ1-2; D call uncertain. V lost 9 bases and J 8 bases, leaving 7 bases between the germline ends. The CDR3 has 9 amino acids. Germline V gives CDR1 MGHRA, CDR2 YSYEKL. The CDR3 bases are TGCGCCAGTAGAAAGGGCTACACCTTC. Amino acids: CASRKGYTF.

The chain is built from TRBV7-2 and TRBJ1-1; D is ambiguous. The germline V gene has CDR1 SGHTA and CDR2 FQGNSA. The V gene lost 1 base and the J gene lost 1 base, with 4 bases spanning the gap. This CDR3 is built from 13 residues. The CDR3 here is CASSLVENTEAFF. CDR3 DNA: TGTGCCAGCAGCTTAGTAGAGAACACTGAAGCTTTCTTT.

This sequence joins TRBV5-1 and TRBJ2-5; 9 nucleotides align to TRBD2. CDR1 is SGHRS, CDR2 YFSETQ, per germline. CDR3 length equals 17 residues. With 0 bases clipped from V and 0 bases from J, the junction kept 6 bases outside the gene matches. As DNA, the CDR3 is TGCGCCAGCAGCTTGGCTAATAGCGGGGGCAACCAAGAGACCCAGTACTTC. This gives the protein CASSLANSGGNQETQYF.

The V gene is TRBV29-1, the J gene TRBJ2-5, with 8 positions matching TRBD1. Per the germline V gene, CDR1 is SQVTM and CDR2 is ANQGSEA. This CDR3 is 13 amino acids long. V lost 3 bases to trimming and J lost 4 bases; unmatched junction nucleotides: 4. CDR3 in amino acids: CSVDPGQGETQYF. The CDR3 region has the DNA TGCAGCGTTGACCCCGGACAGGGAGAGACCCAGTACTTC.

V usage is TRBV5-4 and J usage is TRBJ2-1; 10 nucleotides agree with TRBD1. Germline CDR1 and CDR2: SGHNT and YYREEE (reference sequence). The CDR3 extends over 15 amino acids. V trimming: 5 bases; J trimming: 5 bases; junction bases outside the gene matches: 7. The DNA for the CDR3 is TGTGCCAGCAGGAGTGGACAGGGGGGGAACAATGAGCAGTTCTTC. Protein sequence: CASRSGQGGNNEQFF. Together with reference TRBV5-4 and TRBJ2-1, the CDR3 gives the full variable domain: ETGVTQSPTHLIKTRGQQVTLRCSSQSGHNTVSWYQQALGQGPQFIFQYYREEENGRGNFPPRFSGLQFPNYSSELNVNALELDDSALYLCASRSGQGGNNEQFFGPGTRLTVL.

The genes are TRBV19 and TRBJ1-3; TRBD1 aligns across 9 bases. With 5 bases clipped from V and 4 bases from J, the junction kept 18 bases outside the gene matches. The CDR3 sequence is 19 residues long. Looked up from germline, CDR1 is LNHDA and CDR2 is SQIVND (reference sequence). CDR3 region: CASSPSPGQGREKGNTIYF. The CDR3 DNA reads TGTGCCAGTAGTCCTTCGCCGGGACAGGGCCGGGAAAAAGGAAACACCATATATTTT.

The J gene is TRBJ2-5, the V gene TRBV6-5, with a weak D call TRBD1 (5 bases). CDR3 length: 15 amino acids. Trimming removed 7 bases from V and 1 base from J, with 16 bases in between. Germline V gene data show CDR1 as MNHEY and CDR2 as SVGAGI. As DNA, the CDR3 is TGTGCCAGCACTCGGGCTCCAGGGCTCCAAGAGACCCAGTACTTC. Amino acid sequence: CASTRAPGLQETQYF.

V and J are TRBV19 and TRBJ1-4; D unresolved. The CDR3 runs to 14 residues. CDR1 and CDR2 from the germline V gene are LNHDA and SQIVND (reference sequence). The V and J ends lost 3 bases and 4 bases respectively, with 9 bases between them. The CDR3: CASSIGDFNEKLFF. The CDR3, as DNA: TGTGCCAGTAGTATCGGGGATTTTAATGAAAAACTGTTTTTT.